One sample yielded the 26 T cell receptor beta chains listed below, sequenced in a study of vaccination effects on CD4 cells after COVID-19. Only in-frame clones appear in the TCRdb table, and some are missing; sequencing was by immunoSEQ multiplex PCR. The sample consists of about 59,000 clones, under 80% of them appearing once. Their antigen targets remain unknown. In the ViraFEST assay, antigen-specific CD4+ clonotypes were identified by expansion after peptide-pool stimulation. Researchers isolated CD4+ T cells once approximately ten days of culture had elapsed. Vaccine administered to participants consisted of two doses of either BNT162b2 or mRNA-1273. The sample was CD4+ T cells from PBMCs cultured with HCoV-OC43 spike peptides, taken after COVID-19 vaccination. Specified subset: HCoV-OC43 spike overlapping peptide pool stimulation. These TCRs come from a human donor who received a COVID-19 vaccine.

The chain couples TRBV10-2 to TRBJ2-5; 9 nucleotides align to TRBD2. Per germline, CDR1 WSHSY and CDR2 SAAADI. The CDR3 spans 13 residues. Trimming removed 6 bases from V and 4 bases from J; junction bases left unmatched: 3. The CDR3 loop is CASRLAGIETQYF. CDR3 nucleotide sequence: TGCGCCAGCAGGCTAGCGGGGATAGAGACCCAGTACTTC.

The CDR3, as DNA: TGCAGTGCCCAAGACCCCAATGAGCAGTTCTTC. This encodes CSAQDPNEQFF. The rearrangement links TRBV20-1 to TRBJ2-1; D is undetermined. The V and J ends lost 6 bases and 6 bases respectively, with 9 bases between them. The CDR3 contains 11 residues. The germline gives CDR1 DFQATT, CDR2 SNEGSKA (reference sequence).

DNA of the CDR3: TGTGCCAGCTCACCACAAGGGGATACTGAGCAGTTCTTC. It is translated as CASSPQGDTEQFF. V is TRBV18 and J is TRBJ2-1, with D perhaps TRBD1 (5 bases). V was pared by 1 base and J by 9 bases, with 10 bases between. The V gene's germline CDR1 is KGHSH and CDR2 LQKENI. This CDR3 comprises 13 residues.

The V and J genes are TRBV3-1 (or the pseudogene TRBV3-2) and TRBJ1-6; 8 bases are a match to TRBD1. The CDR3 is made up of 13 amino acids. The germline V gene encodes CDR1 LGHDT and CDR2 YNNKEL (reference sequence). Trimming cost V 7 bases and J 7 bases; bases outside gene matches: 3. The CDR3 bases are TGTGCCAGCACCGGGACAGGAAATTCACCCCTCCACTTT. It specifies CASTGTGNSPLHF.

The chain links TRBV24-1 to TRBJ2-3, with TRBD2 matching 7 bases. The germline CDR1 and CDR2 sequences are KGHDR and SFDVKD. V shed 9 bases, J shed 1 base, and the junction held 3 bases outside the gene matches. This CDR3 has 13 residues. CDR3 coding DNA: TGTGCCACCGGGACTACAGGCACAGATACGCAGTATTTT. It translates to CATGTTGTDTQYF.

CDR3 residues: CASSLSQGNSPLHF. CDR3 in DNA: TGCGCCAGCAGCTTGAGCCAGGGAAATTCACCCCTCCACTTT. The chain is built from TRBV5-1 and TRBJ1-6, with D perhaps matching TRBD1 (5 bases). Trimming pared 1 base from V and 7 bases from J, leaving 9 bases between. The germline V gene has CDR1 SGHRS and CDR2 YFSETQ. CDR3 length: 14 residues.

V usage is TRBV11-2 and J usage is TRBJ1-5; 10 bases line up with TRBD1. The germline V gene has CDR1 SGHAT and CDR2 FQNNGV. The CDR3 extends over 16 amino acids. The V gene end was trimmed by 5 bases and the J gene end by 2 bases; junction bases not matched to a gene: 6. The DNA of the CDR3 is TGTGCCAGCAGCCAGACAGGGGGCTTCGGCAATCAGCCCCAGCATTTT. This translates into CASSQTGGFGNQPQHF.

CDR3 residues: CAISELAGYNEQFF. CDR3 DNA: TGTGCCATCAGTGAGCTAGCGGGGTATAATGAGCAGTTCTTC. The chain carries TRBV10-3 and TRBJ2-1; 9 bases are shared with TRBD2. The junction had 3 bases not matched to a gene; V was cut back by 2 bases and J by 7 bases. The CDR3 spans 14 residues. Looked up from germline, CDR1 is ENHRY and CDR2 is SYGVKD.

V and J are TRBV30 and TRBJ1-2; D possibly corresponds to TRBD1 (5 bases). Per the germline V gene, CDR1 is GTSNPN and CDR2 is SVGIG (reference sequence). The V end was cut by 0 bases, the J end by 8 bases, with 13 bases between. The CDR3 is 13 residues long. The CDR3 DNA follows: TGTGCCTGGAGTGTAATGGGGGGTGGAGGCTACACCTTC. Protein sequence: CAWSVMGGGGYTF.

This chain's CDR3 is CASRTVIYNEQFF. The CDR3 DNA reads TGTGCCAGCAGGACGGTAATTTACAATGAGCAGTTCTTC. V is TRBV28 and J is TRBJ2-1; D not resolved. Trimming cost V 6 bases and J 4 bases, with 10 bases left between them. The CDR3 has 13 amino acids. Germline CDR1 MDHEN, CDR2 SYDVKM.

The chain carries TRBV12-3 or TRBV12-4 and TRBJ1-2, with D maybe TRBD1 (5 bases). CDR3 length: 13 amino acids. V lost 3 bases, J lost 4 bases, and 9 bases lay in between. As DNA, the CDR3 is TGTGCCAGCAGTTTGGGCCAGGGCTATGGCTACACCTTC. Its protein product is CASSLGQGYGYTF.

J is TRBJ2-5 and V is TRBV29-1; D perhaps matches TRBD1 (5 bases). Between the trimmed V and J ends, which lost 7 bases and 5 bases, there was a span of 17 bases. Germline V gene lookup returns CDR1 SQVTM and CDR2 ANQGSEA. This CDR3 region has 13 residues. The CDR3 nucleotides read TGCAGCGCCGCGACAGCCCGCCGTGAGACCCAGTACTTC. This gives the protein CSAATARRETQYF.

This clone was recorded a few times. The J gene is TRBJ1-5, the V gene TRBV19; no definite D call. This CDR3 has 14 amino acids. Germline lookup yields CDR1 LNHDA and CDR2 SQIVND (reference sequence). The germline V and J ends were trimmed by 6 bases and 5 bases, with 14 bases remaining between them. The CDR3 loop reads CASRRTGSDQPQHF. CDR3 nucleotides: TGTGCCAGTAGGCGGACGGGATCGGATCAGCCCCAGCATTTT. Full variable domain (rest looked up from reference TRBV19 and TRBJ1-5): DGGITQSPKYLFRKEGQNVTLSCEQNLNHDAMYWYRQDPGQGLRLIYYSQIVNDFQKGDIAEGYSVSREKKESFPLTVTSAQKNPTAFYLCASRRTGSDQPQHFGDGTRLSIL.

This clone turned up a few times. The CDR3 coding sequence is TGCGCCAGCAGTGATGCCAGGGCCTATGGCTACACCTTC. Protein sequence: CASSDARAYGYTF. The V and J genes are TRBV10-1 and TRBJ1-2; tentative D call: TRBD1 (5 bases). The CDR3 has 13 amino acids. The germline V gene has CDR1 WNHNN and CDR2 SYGVQD (reference sequence). Deletions cut 3 bases from V and 4 bases from J, with 9 bases between.

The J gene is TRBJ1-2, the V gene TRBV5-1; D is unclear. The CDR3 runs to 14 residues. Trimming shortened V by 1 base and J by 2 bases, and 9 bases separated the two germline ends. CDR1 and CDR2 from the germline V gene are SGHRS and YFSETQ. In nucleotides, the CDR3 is TGCGCCAGCAGCTTGCAGGCTAGCAACTATGGCTACACCTTC. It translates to CASSLQASNYGYTF. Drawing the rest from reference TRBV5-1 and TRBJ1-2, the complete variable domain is KAGVTQTPRYLIKTRGQQVTLSCSPISGHRSVSWYQQTPGQGLQFLFEYFSETQRNKGNFPGRFSGRQFSNSRSEMNVSTLELGDSALYLCASSLQASNYGYTFGSGTRLTVV.

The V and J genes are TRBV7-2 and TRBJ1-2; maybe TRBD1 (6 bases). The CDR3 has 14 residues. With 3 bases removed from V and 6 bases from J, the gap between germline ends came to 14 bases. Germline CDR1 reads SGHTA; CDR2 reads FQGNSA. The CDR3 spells CASSLSRQVDGYTF. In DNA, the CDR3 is TGTGCCAGCAGCTTGTCGAGACAGGTCGATGGCTACACCTTC.

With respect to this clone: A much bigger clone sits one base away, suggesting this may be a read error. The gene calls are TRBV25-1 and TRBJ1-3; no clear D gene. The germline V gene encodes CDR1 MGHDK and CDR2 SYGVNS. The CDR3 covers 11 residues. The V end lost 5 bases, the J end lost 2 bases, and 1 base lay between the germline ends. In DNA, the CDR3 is TGTGCCAGCAGTACTGGAAACACCATATATTTT. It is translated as CASSTGNTIYF.

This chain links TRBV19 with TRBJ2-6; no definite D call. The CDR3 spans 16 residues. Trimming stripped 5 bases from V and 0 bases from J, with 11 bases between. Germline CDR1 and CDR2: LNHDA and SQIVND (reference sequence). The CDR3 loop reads CASSSGAISGANVLTF. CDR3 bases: TGTGCCAGTAGTTCAGGAGCTATCTCTGGGGCCAACGTCCTGACTTTC.

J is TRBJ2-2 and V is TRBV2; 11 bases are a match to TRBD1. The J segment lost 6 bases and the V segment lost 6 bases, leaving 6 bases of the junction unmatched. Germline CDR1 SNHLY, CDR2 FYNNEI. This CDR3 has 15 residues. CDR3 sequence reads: CASRLPGQGAGELFF. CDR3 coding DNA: TGTGCCAGCAGGCTTCCGGGACAGGGGGCCGGGGAGCTGTTTTTT.

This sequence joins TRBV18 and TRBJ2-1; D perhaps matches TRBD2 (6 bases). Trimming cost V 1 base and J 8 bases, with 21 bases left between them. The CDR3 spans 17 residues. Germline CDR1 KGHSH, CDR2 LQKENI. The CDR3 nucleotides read TGTGCCAGCTCACCACAGTCCCCCGGGACTGCTTCGCATGAGCAGTTCTTC. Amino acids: CASSPQSPGTASHEQFF.

CDR3 loop: CASTPGRTNTGELFF. The CDR3 DNA reads as TGTGCCAGTACCCCGGGACGTACGAACACCGGGGAGCTGTTTTTT. The chain joins TRBV19 to TRBJ2-2; TRBD1 or TRBD2 may be the D gene (5 bases each). From germline, CDR1 is LNHDA and CDR2 SQIVND (reference sequence). The CDR3 covers 15 residues. The V gene lost 7 bases and the J gene lost 0 bases, with 12 bases spanning the gap.

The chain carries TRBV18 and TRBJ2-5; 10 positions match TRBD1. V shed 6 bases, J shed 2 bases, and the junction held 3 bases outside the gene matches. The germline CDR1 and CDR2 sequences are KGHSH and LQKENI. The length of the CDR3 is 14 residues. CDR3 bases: TGTGCCAGCTCCGGGACAGGGGTGCAAGAGACCCAGTACTTC. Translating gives CASSGTGVQETQYF. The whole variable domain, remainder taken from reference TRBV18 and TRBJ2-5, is NAGVMQNPRHLVRRRGQEARLRCSPMKGHSHVYWYRQLPEEGLKFMVYLQKENIIDESGMPKERFSAEFPKEGPSILRIQQVVRGDSAAYFCASSGTGVQETQYFGPGTRLLVL.

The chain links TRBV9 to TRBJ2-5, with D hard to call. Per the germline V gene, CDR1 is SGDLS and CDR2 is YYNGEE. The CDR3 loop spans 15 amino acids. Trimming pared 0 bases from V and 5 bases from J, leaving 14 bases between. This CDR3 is CASSVAGGIGETQYF. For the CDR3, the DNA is TGTGCCAGCAGCGTAGCGGGTGGTATCGGGGAGACCCAGTACTTC.

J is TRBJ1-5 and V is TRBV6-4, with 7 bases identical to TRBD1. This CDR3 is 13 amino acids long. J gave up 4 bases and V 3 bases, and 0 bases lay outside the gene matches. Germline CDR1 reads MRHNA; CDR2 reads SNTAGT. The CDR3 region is CASSEQGNQPQHF. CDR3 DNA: TGTGCCAGCAGTGAACAGGGGAATCAGCCCCAGCATTTT.

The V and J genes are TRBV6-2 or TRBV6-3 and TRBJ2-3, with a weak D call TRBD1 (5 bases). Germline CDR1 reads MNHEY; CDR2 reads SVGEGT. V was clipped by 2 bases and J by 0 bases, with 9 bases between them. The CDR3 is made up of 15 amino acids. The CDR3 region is CASSYVGASTDTQYF. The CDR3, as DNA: TGTGCCAGCAGTTACGTAGGGGCAAGCACAGATACGCAGTATTTT.

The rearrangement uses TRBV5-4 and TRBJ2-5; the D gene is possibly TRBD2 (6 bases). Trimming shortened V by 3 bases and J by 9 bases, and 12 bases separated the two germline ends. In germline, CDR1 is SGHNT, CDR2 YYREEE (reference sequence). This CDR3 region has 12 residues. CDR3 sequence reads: CASSSESGPQYF. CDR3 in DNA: TGTGCCAGCAGCTCCGAAAGCGGGCCCCAGTACTTC.